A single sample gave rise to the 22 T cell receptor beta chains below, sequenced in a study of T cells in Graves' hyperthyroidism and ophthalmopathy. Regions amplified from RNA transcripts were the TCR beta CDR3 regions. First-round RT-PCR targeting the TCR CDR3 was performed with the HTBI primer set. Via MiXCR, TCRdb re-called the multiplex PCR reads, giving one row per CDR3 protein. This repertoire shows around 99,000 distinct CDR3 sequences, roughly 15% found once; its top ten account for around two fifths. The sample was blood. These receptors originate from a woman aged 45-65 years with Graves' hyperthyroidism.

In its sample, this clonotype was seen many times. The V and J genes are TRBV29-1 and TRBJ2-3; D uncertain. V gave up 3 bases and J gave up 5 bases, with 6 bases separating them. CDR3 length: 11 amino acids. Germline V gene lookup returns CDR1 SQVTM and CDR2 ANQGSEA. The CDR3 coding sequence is TGCAGCGTTGACCCCGGAGATACGCAGTATTTT. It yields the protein CSVDPGDTQYF.

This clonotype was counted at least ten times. CDR3 region: CASSPPRTRGYGYTF. The CDR3 region has the DNA TGTGCCAGCAGTCCTCCTAGAACTCGCGGCTATGGCTACACCTTC. The chain carries TRBV12-3 or TRBV12-4 and TRBJ1-2; D remains ambiguous. The CDR3 has 15 residues. The germline V and J ends were trimmed by 5 bases and 4 bases, with 17 bases remaining between them.

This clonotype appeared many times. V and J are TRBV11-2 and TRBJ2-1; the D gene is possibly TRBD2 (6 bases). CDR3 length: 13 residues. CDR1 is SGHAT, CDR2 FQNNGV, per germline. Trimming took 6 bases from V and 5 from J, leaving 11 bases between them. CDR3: CASRGLADNEQFF. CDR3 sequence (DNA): TGTGCCAGCAGAGGTTTAGCGGACAATGAGCAGTTCTTC.

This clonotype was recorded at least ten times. CDR3 bases: TGTGCCAGCTCACCCCCTAGTAAGCCCTACGAGCAGTACGTC. Amino acid sequence: CASSPPSKPYEQYV. This chain uses TRBV18 with TRBJ2-7; D unresolved. V lost 3 bases, J lost 2 bases, and 11 bases lay in between. The germline CDR1 and CDR2 sequences are KGHSH and LQKENI. CDR3 length equals 14 residues.

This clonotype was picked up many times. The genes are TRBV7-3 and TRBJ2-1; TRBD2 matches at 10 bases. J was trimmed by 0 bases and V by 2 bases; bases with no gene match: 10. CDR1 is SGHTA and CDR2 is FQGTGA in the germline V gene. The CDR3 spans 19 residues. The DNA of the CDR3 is TGTGCCAGCAGCTTACGGAGGACTAGCGGAACCTACTCCTACAATGAGCAGTTCTTC. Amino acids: CASSLRRTSGTYSYNEQFF. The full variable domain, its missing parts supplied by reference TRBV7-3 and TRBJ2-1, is GAGVSQTPSNKVTEKGKYVELRCDPISGHTALYWYRQSLGQGPEFLIYFQGTGAADDSGLPNDRFFAVRPEGSVSTLKIQRTERGDSAVYLCASSLRRTSGTYSYNEQFFGPGTRLTVL.

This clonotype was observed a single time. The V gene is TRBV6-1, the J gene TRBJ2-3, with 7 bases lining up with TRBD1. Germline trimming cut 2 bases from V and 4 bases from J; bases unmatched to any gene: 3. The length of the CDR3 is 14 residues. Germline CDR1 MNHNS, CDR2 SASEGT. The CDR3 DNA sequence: TGTGCCAGCAGTGAAAACAGGGGAGCAGATACGCAGTATTTT. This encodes CASSENRGADTQYF.

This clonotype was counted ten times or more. The CDR3 DNA reads TGTGCCTGGAGTGCGAGGGGGGGCTTCGTCGGGGAGCTGTTTTTT. This sequence encodes CAWSARGGFVGELFF. This chain connects TRBV30 to TRBJ2-2, with D possibly matching TRBD2 (7 bases). The V end was cut by 1 base, the J end by 7 bases, with 16 bases between. The CDR3 length is 15 residues. Germline lookup yields CDR1 GTSNPN and CDR2 SVGIG (reference sequence).

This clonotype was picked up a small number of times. The CDR3 sequence: CASSSYRDRAETQYF. The DNA for the CDR3 is TGTGCCAGCAGCTCGTACAGGGATCGTGCGGAGACCCAGTACTTC. This chain links TRBV11-2 with TRBJ2-5, with D perhaps matching TRBD1 (6 bases). CDR3 length: 15 residues. Germline values: CDR1 SGHAT, CDR2 FQNNGV. Trimming shortened V by 4 bases and J by 5 bases, and 17 bases separated the two germline ends. Combining the CDR3 with reference TRBV11-2 and TRBJ2-5 gives the whole variable domain EAGVAQSPRYKIIEKRQSVAFWCNPISGHATLYWYQQILGQGPKLLIQFQNNGVVDDSQLPKDRFSAERLKGVDSTLKIQPAKLEDSAVYLCASSSYRDRAETQYFGPGTRLLVL.

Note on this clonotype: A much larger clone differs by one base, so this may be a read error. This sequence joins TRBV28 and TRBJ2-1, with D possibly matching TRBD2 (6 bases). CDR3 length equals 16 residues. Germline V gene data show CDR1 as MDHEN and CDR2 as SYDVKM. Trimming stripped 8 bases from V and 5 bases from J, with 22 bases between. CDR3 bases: TGTGCCAGCGGTCCACTCAGCCGGGAGTTCGACAATGAGCAGTTCTTC. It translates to CASGPLSREFDNEQFF. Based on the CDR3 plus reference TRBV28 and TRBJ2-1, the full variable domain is DVKVTQSSRYLVKRTGEKVFLECVQDMDHENMFWYRQDPGLGLRLIYFSYDVKMKEKGDIPEGYSVSREKKERFSLILESASTNQTSMYLCASGPLSREFDNEQFFGPGTRLTVL.

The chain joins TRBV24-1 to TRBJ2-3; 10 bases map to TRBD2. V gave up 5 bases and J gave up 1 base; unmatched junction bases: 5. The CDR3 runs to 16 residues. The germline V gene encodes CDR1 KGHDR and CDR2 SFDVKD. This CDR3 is CATSAPSGRGTDTQYF. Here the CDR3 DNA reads TGTGCCACCAGTGCCCCAAGCGGGAGGGGCACAGATACGCAGTATTTT.

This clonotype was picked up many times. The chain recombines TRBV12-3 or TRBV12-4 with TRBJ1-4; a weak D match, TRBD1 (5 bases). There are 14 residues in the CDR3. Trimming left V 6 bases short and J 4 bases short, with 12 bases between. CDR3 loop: CASRMTANNEKLFF. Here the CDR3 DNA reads TGTGCCAGCAGGATGACAGCGAATAATGAAAAACTGTTTTTT.

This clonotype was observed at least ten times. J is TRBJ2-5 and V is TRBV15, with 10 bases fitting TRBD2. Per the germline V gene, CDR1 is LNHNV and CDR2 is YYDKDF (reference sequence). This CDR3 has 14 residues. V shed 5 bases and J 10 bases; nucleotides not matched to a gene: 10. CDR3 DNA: TGTGCCACCAGCCTAGCAGCGGGGGGGATGGACCAGTACTTC. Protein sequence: CATSLAAGGMDQYF.

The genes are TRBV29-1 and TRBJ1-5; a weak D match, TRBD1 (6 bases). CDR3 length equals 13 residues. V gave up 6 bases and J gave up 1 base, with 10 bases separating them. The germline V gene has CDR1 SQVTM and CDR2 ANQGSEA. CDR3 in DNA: TGCAGCGTGTGCACAGGGAGCAATCAGCCCCAGCATTTT. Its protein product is CSVCTGSNQPQHF.

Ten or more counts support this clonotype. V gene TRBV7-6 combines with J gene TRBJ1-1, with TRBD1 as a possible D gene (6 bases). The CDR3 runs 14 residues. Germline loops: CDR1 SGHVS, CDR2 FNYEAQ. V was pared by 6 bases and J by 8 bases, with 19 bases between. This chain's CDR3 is CASRSELGAAEAFF. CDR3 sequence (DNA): TGTGCCAGCAGATCAGAGTTGGGGGCCGCGGAAGCTTTCTTT. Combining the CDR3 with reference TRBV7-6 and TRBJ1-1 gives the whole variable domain GAGVSQSPRYKVTKRGQDVALRCDPISGHVSLYWYRQALGQGPEFLTYFNYEAQQDKSGLPNDRFSAERPEGSISTLTIQRTEQRDSAMYRCASRSELGAAEAFFGQGTRLTVV.

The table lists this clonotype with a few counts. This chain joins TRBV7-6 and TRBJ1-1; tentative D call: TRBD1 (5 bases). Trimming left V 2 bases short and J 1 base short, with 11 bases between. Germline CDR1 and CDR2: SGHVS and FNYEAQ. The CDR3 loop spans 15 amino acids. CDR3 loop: CASSLLEGSNTEAFF. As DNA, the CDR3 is TGTGCCAGCAGCTTATTGGAGGGGTCGAACACTGAAGCTTTCTTT.

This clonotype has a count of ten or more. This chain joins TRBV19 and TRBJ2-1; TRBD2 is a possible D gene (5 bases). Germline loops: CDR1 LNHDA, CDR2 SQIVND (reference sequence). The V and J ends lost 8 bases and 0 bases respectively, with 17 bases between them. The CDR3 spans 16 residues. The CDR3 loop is CASHPGLRSSYNEQFF. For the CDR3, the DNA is TGTGCCAGTCACCCCGGACTGCGAAGCTCCTACAATGAGCAGTTCTTC.

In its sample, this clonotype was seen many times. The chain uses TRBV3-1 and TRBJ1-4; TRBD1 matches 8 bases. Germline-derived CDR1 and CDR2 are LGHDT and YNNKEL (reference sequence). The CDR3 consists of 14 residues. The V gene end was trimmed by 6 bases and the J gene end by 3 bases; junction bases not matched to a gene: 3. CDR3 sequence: CASRDRASNEKLFF. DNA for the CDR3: TGTGCCAGCAGGGACAGGGCCTCTAATGAAAAACTGTTTTTT. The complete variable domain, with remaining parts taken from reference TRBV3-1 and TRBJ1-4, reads DTAVSQTPKYLVTQMGNDKSIKCEQNLGHDTMYWYKQDSKKFLKIMFSYNNKELIINETVPNRFSPKSPDKAHLNLHINSLELGDSAVYFCASRDRASNEKLFFGSGTQLSVL.

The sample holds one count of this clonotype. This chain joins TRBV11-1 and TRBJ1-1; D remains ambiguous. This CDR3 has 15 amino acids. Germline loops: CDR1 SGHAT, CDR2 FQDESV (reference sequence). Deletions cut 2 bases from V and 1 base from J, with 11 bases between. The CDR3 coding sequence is TGTGCCAGCAGCTTATCGGGTTCGCGGAACACTGAAGCTTTCTTT. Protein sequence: CASSLSGSRNTEAFF.

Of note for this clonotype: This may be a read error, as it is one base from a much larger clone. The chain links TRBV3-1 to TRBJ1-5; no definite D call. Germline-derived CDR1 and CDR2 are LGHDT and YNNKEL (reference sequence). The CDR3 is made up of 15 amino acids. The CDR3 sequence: CASSQEGRSNQPQRF. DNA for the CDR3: TGTGCCAGCAGCCAAGAAGGACGTAGCAATCAGCCCCAGCGTTTT.

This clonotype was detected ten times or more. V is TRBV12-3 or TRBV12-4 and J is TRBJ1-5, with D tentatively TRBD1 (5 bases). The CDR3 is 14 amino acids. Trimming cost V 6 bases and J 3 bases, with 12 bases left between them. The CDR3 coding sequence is TGTGCCAGCAGGCCGGGGGTCCTCAATCAGCCCCAGCATTTT. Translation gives CASRPGVLNQPQHF.

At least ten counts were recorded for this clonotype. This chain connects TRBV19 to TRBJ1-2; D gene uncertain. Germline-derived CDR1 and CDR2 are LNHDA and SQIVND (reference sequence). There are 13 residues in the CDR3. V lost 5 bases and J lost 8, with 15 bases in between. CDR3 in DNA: TGTGCCAGTAGTGGCGCACAGTGGAACGGCTACACCTTC. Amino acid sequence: CASSGAQWNGYTF.

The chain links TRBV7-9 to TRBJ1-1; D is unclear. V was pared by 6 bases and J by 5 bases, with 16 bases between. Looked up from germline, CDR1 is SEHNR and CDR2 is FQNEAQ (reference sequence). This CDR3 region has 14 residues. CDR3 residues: CASRLPAGGTEAFF. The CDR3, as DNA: TGTGCCAGCAGACTTCCCGCAGGTGGTACTGAAGCTTTCTTT.